Listed below are T cell receptor beta chains from one sample, sequenced in a study of blood T cell repertoires in COVID-19. Libraries were prepared by immunoSEQ multiplex PCR; TCRdb keeps only in-frame clonotypes and omits some of them. The sample includes roughly 220,000 clones, around three quarters of them seen just once. Input material: peripheral blood. The receptors come from a woman between 65 and 79 years old with acute or convalescent COVID-19. CDR3s include the opening cysteine and the closing phenylalanine or tryptophan. D genes are given only for firm matches.

d_call: NA; v_call: TRBV2; j_call: TRBJ2-3; cdr3_nt: TGTGCCAGCAGTTCCTGGGGCGCAGATACGCAGTATTTT; cdr3_aa: CASSSWGADTQYF
d_call: NA; v_call: TRBV3-1/TRBV3-2; j_call: TRBJ2-5; cdr3_nt: TGTGCCAGCAGCCAAGCGGAGCAGGGGGGGACCCAGTACTTC; cdr3_aa: CASSQAEQGGTQYF
d_call: NA; v_call: TRBV18; j_call: TRBJ2-7; cdr3_nt: TGTGCCAGCTCACCCGCAGGGCAGCCCTACGAGCAGTACTTC; cdr3_aa: CASSPAGQPYEQYF
d_call: TRBD1; v_call: TRBV23-1; j_call: TRBJ1-1; cdr3_nt: TGCGCCAGCAGTCAATCGGGGACAGGGCACACTGAAGCTTTCTTT; cdr3_aa: CASSQSGTGHTEAFF
d_call: TRBD2; v_call: TRBV5-1; j_call: TRBJ2-2; cdr3_nt: TGCGCCAGCAGCTCCGGGACTAGCGGGTGGGCCGGGGAGCTGTTTTTT; cdr3_aa: CASSSGTSGWAGELFF
d_call: TRBD1; v_call: TRBV7-8; j_call: TRBJ1-1; cdr3_nt: TGTGCCAGCAGCTTTACACAGGGGGGAGACACTGAAGCTTTCTTT; cdr3_aa: CASSFTQGGDTEAFF
d_call: TRBD1; v_call: TRBV28; j_call: TRBJ1-6; cdr3_nt: TGTGCCAGCAGTTCCCCCCGGGACAGGGTTGGTTTGCACCTCCACTTT; cdr3_aa: CASSSPRDRVGLHLHF
d_call: TRBD2; v_call: TRBV7-9; j_call: TRBJ2-7; cdr3_nt: TGTGCCAGCAGTCCACGCGGGAGGGCCTTAGAGCAGTACTTC; cdr3_aa: CASSPRGRALEQYF
d_call: NA; v_call: TRBV15; j_call: TRBJ1-4; cdr3_nt: TGTGCCACCAGCAGAGGGTCGACTGCAACTAATGAAAAACTGTTTTTT; cdr3_aa: CATSRGSTATNEKLFF
d_call: NA; v_call: TRBV10-2; j_call: TRBJ2-7; cdr3_nt: TGCGCCAGCAGTGGTGTAGGAGGGGGCGATCCCTACGAGCAGTACTTC; cdr3_aa: CASSGVGGGDPYEQYF
d_call: NA; v_call: TRBV18; j_call: TRBJ1-6; cdr3_nt: TGTGCCAGCTCACCTACCGGACAGTTTAATTCACCCCTCCACTTT; cdr3_aa: CASSPTGQFNSPLHF
d_call: TRBD2; v_call: TRBV6-5; j_call: TRBJ2-7; cdr3_nt: TGTGCCAGCAGTTACGCCCCGAGCGGGAGGGCCTACGAGCAGTACTTC; cdr3_aa: CASSYAPSGRAYEQYF
d_call: NA; v_call: TRBV5-1; j_call: TRBJ1-4; cdr3_nt: TGCGCCAGCAGCGTTGCCGGGGGAACTAATGAAAAACTGTTTTTT; cdr3_aa: CASSVAGGTNEKLFF
d_call: NA; v_call: TRBV9; j_call: TRBJ1-2; cdr3_nt: TGTGCCAGCAGCGTAGACAGTAACTATGGCTACACCTTC; cdr3_aa: CASSVDSNYGYTF
d_call: TRBD1; v_call: TRBV30; j_call: TRBJ1-3; cdr3_nt: TGTGCCTGGAGCCCACGGACAGGCATCGGAAACACCATATATTTT; cdr3_aa: CAWSPRTGIGNTIYF